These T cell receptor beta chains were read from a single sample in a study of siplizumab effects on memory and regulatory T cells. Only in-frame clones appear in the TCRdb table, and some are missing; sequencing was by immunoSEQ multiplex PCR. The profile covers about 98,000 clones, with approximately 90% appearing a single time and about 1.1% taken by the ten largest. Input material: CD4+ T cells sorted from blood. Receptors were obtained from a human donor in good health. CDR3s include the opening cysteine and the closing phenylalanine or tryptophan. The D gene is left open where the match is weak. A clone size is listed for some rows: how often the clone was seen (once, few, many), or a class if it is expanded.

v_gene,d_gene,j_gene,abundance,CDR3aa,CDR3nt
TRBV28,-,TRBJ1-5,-,CASSGGNQPQHF,TGTGCCAGCAGTGGGGGGAATCAGCCCCAGCATTTT
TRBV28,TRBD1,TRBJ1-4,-,CASSVPEGADEKLFF,TGTGCCAGCAGTGTCCCGGAGGGGGCGGATGAAAAACTGTTTTTT
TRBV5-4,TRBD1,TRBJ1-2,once,CASSLRDRPTNYGYTF,TGTGCCAGCAGCTTGCGGGACAGGCCAACTAACTATGGCTACACCTTC
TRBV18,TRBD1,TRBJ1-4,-,CASSPFGTENEKLFF,TGTGCCAGCTCACCCTTCGGGACAGAGAATGAAAAACTGTTTTTT
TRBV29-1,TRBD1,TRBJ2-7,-,CSEGQAYEQYF,TGCAGTGAAGGACAGGCCTACGAGCAGTACTTC
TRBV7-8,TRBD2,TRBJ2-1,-,CASSALGQTGGEQFF,TGTGCCAGCAGCGCTCTTGGACAAACGGGAGGTGAGCAGTTCTTC
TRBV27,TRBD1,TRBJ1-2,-,CASSFLGQGYGYTF,TGTGCCAGCAGTTTCCTGGGACAGGGCTATGGCTACACCTTC
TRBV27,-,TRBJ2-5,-,CASSYGWGGRKETQYF,TGTGCCAGCAGTTATGGGTGGGGCGGACGGAAAGAGACCCAGTACTTC
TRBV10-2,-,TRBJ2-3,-,CASTNLGTDTQYF,TGCGCCAGCACGAATCTAGGGACAGATACGCAGTATTTT
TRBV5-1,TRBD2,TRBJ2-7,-,CASSPGLAGEEQYF,TGCGCCAGCAGCCCTGGACTAGCGGGAGAAGAGCAGTACTTC
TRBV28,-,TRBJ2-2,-,CASRPQGPNTGELFF,TGTGCCAGCAGGCCCCAGGGCCCGAACACCGGGGAGCTGTTTTTT
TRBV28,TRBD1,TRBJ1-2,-,CASRTGGLGYTF,TGTGCCAGCAGGACAGGGGGCTTAGGCTACACCTTC
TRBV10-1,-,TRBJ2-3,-,CASSDPPLSDTQYF,TGCGCCAGCAGTGACCCACCACTTTCAGATACGCAGTATTTT
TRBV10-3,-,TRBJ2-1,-,CAISESVDRRGDEQFF,TGTGCCATCAGTGAGTCGGTAGATCGCAGGGGGGATGAGCAGTTCTTC
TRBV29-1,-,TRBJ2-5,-,CSVERGWETQYF,TGCAGCGTTGAGCGAGGGTGGGAGACCCAGTACTTC
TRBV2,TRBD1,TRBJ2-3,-,CASTRGQGRVTDTQYF,TGTGCCAGCACCAGGGGACAGGGAAGGGTCACAGATACGCAGTATTTT
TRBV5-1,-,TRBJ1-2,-,CASSATTGDGYTF,TGCGCCAGCAGCGCGACGACAGGCGACGGCTACACCTTC